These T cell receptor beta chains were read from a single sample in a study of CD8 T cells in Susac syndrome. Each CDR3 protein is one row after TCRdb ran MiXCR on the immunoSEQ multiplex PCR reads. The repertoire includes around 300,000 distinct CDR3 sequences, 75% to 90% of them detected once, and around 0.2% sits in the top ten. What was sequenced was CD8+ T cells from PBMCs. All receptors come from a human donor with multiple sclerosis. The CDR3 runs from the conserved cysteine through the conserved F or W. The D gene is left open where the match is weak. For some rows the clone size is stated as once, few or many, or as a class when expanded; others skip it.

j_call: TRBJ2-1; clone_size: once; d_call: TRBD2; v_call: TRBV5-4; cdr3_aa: CAGSGTSGSYEQFF; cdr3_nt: TGTGCCGGCAGCGGTACTAGCGGGAGCTATGAGCAGTTCTTC
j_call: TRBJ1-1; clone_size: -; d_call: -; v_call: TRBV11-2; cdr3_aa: CASSFGIGVNTEAFF; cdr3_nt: TGTGCCAGCAGCTTCGGTATAGGTGTGAACACTGAAGCTTTCTTT
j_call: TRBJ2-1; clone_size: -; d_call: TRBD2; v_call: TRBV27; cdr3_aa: CASSLIPSGSYNEQFF; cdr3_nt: TGTGCCAGCAGTTTAATTCCTAGCGGGAGTTACAATGAGCAGTTCTTC
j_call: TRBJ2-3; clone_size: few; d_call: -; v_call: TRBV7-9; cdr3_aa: CASRQREFTQYF; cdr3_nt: TGTGCCAGCAGACAGAGGGAGTTTACGCAGTATTTT
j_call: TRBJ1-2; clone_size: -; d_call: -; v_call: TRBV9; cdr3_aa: CASSPAGQGFFYGYTF; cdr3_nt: TGTGCCAGCAGCCCAGCCGGGCAGGGGTTTTTCTATGGCTACACCTTC
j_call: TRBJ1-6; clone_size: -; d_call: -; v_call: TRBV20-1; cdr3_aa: CSALSGELPLHF; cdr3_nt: TGCAGTGCTTTATCAGGGGAATTACCCCTCCACTTT
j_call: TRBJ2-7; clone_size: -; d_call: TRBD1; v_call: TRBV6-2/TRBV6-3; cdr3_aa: CASSYSRTGGAEQYF; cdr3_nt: TGTGCCAGCAGTTACTCGAGGACAGGGGGTGCCGAGCAGTACTTC
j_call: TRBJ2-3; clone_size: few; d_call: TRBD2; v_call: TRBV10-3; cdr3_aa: CATNEAGGAQYF; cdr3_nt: TGTGCCACAAACGAAGCGGGAGGAGCGCAGTATTTT
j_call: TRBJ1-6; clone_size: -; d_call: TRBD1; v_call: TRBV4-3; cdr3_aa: CASSQDEGAGGSPLHF; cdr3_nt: TGCGCCAGCAGCCAAGACGAGGGGGCTGGGGGTTCACCCCTCCACTTT
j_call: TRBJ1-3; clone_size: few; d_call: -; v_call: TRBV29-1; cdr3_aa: CSVESEGNLNTIYF; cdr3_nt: TGCAGCGTTGAGTCCGAAGGGAATTTAAACACCATATATTTT
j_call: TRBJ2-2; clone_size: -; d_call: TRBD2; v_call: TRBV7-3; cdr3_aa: CASSFGGLAPGELFF; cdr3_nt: TGTGCCAGCAGCTTCGGGGGACTAGCCCCCGGGGAGCTGTTTTTT